The clone carrying this T cell receptor beta chain was found many times. The antigen is undetermined. The sample belongs to a study of neurological immune-mediated disorders. Whole-study findings and limits: Grouping of repertoires by phylogeny put those of 18 of 34 multiple sclerosis patients into a single related-CDR3 cluster, a possible signature.

CDR3 length equals 13 residues. The V and J ends lost 3 bases and 8 bases respectively, with 13 bases between them. Germline loops: CDR1 LNHDA, CDR2 SQIVND (reference sequence). Synthesis of cDNA was carried out by template-switch 5'RACE. The reaction used 10-nucleotide random UMIs. From 15-18 subjects, over 170 million TCR-beta sequences were obtained in each sequencing run. TCRdb used MiXCR to reprocess the 5' RACE reads, holding one entry per CDR3 protein. The sample contains almost 85,000 distinct CDR3 sequences, 2% to 3% of which appear only once. The TCR comes from a woman aged 25 to 45 with multiple sclerosis. Specimen: PBMCs. This chain links TRBV19 with TRBJ1-2, with D unclear. The chain's CDR3 is CASSIWSKGGYTF. Written as DNA, the CDR3 is TGTGCCAGTAGTATCTGGTCGAAGGGCGGCTACACCTTC.